This TCR beta chain was identified in a study of identical twins. CDR3 length equals 16 residues. Trimming removed 3 bases at V and 3 bases at J, with 19 bases between. Germline-derived CDR1 and CDR2 are SGDLS and YYNGEE. Study-wide results and limits: Zero-insertion analyses might be partly confounded by invariant T cells like MAIT and iNKT.

TCRdb called the 5' RACE reads again in MiXCR, with one record for every CDR3 protein. Of more than 600,000 distinct CDR3 sequences listed, over 15% are singletons. Concerning this clonotype itself: Its antigen remains unidentified.

This sample was shared with a second study, whose subject was T cells expressing NK-cell markers. In that study: Sorting in several experiments was restricted by an anti-gamma-delta TCR antibody to alpha-beta TCR T cells. More than 5 donors showed dominant NKG2C+ clonotypes comprising roughly 1.0-7.0% of their CD8+ T cells.

The rearrangement uses TRBV9 and TRBJ2-7; perhaps D is TRBD1 or TRBD2 (5 bases each). The origin of this receptor is a woman aged 18-29 years in good health. The sequenced sample consisted of PBMCs. CDR3 in amino acids: CASSDPPGTQYYEQYF. In nucleotides, the CDR3 is TGTGCCAGCAGCGACCCCCCCGGGACCCAGTACTACGAGCAGTACTTC. The complete variable domain, with remaining parts taken from reference TRBV9 and TRBJ2-7, reads DSGVTQTPKHLITATGQRVTLRCSPRSGDLSVYWYQQSLDQGLQFLIQYYNGEERAKGNILERFSAQQFPDLHSELNLSSLELGDSALYFCASSDPPGTQYYEQYFGPGTRLTVT.